This TCR beta chain was obtained from a study of T-cell reconstitution after alpha-beta-depleted transplantation in children. The TCRbeta library was prepared with unique molecular identifiers. Each CDR3 protein is one row after TCRdb ran MiXCR on the PCR reads. The table has tens of thousands of distinct CDR3 sequences, 7% to 8% seen once; the top ten hold approximately 2.4%. Germline CDR1 DFQATT, CDR2 SNEGSKA (reference sequence). CDR3 length: 13 amino acids. V was shortened by 0 bases and J by 7 bases, with 13 bases between the two germline ends. This clonotype was detected many times. Specimen: PBMCs from the stem cell graft donor, collected from the stem cell graft. This TCR was recovered from a human donor who donated a stem cell graft to a child with acute lymphoblastic leukemia. J is TRBJ2-7 and V is TRBV20-1; D unclear. The CDR3 here is CSARDSYLGEQYF. CDR3 coding DNA: TGCAGTGCTAGAGATAGCTACCTAGGGGAGCAGTACTTC.